The present T cell receptor (beta chain) was sequenced within a study of Ad26.COV2.S vaccination and SARS-CoV-2 variants. Whole-study results and caveats: A substantial breadth of spike-specific CD8+ and CD4+ T cell responses after vaccination has been reported.

The treatment: some 20 received Ad26.COV2.S at low or high dose, single or two shots; several received placebo; per-sample allocation not given. Sampling was performed 63 days after the first vaccine or placebo injection. Using immunoSEQ multiplex PCR, the repertoire was profiled, and TCRdb retains in-frame clones only, with some absent. This table holds hundreds of thousands of clones, 80% to 95% found once. As regards this clone: Its matching antigen is unknown.

CDR3 length equals 16 residues. Trimming removed 3 bases from V and 6 bases from J; junction bases left unmatched: 6. CDR1 and CDR2 (germline): MGHRA, YSYEKL. Sample: peripheral blood, taken in a trial of Ad26.COV2.S vaccine versus placebo. This receptor was obtained from a person between 18 and 59 years old who received the Ad26.COV2.S COVID-19 vaccine or a placebo. The chain has TRBV4-1 and TRBJ2-1, with TRBD2 matching over 12 bases. The CDR3 sequence is CASSHTLAGGANEQFF. CDR3 DNA sequence: TGCGCCAGCAGCCATACGCTAGCGGGGGGGGCCAATGAGCAGTTCTTC.